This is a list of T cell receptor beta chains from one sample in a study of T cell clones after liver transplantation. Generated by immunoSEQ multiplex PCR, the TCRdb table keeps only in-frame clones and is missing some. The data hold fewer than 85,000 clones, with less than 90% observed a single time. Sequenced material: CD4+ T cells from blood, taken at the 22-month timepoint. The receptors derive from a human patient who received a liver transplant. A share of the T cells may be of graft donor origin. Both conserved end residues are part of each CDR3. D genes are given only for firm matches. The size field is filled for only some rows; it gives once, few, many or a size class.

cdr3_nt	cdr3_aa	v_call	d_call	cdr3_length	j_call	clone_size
TGTGCTAGTGGACTGGGTAACGGCCTCTACGAGCAGTACTTC	CASGLGNGLYEQYF	TRBV12-5	.	14	TRBJ2-7	.
TGTGCCAGCAGCCTCGGGACAGGGGGCATTTCTGGGGCCAACGTCCTGACTTTC	CASSLGTGGISGANVLTF	TRBV11-2	TRBD1	18	TRBJ2-6	.
TGTGCCAGCAGCTTGGGGAGCTCCTATAATTCACCCCTCCACTTT	CASSLGSSYNSPLHF	TRBV5-4	.	15	TRBJ1-6	once
TGTGCCAGCAGCTCGGGACGGGGGGAGACCCAGTACTTC	CASSSGRGETQYF	TRBV7-7	.	13	TRBJ2-5	.
TGTGCCAGCAGTAATTACCGGGACTCTAACTACAATGAGCAGTTCTTC	CASSNYRDSNYNEQFF	TRBV28	.	16	TRBJ2-1	.
TGTGCCAGCAGCTTCTGGACGGAATCGAATGAGCAGTTCTTC	CASSFWTESNEQFF	TRBV7-9	.	14	TRBJ2-1	.
TGTGCCAGCAGTCCTAGCGGGGTCTCCTACGAGCAGTACTTC	CASSPSGVSYEQYF	TRBV28	TRBD2	14	TRBJ2-7	.
TGTGCCAGCAGGCCCAGCGGGAGGGACTCCTACGAGCAGTACTTC	CASRPSGRDSYEQYF	TRBV6-5	TRBD2	15	TRBJ2-7	.
TGTGCCAGCTCACCACCTTCTAGCGGGGGGCTTTACAATGAGCAGTTCTTC	CASSPPSSGGLYNEQFF	TRBV18	TRBD2	17	TRBJ2-1	few
TGTGCCAGCAGCGTAGTGGGAGCGGTTCGCTACAATGAGCAGTTCTTC	CASSVVGAVRYNEQFF	TRBV9	.	16	TRBJ2-1	.
TGTGCCAGCAGCATGGACAGGGCCGGCTACACCTTC	CASSMDRAGYTF	TRBV5-6	TRBD1	12	TRBJ1-2	.
TGTGCCAGCAGTTACTCTAGGAGGGAGACCCAGTACTTC	CASSYSRRETQYF	TRBV6-5	.	13	TRBJ2-5	.
TGTGCCAGCAGTTTTGACGGGAGCTCCTATAATTCACCCCTCCACTTT	CASSFDGSSYNSPLHF	TRBV27	.	16	TRBJ1-6	few
TGCGCCAGCAGCCAAGAGAACACCGGGGAGCTGTTTTTT	CASSQENTGELFF	TRBV4-3	.	13	TRBJ2-2	.
TGCGCCAGCAGCCATGCGGGGATTCAAGAGACCCAGTACTTC	CASSHAGIQETQYF	TRBV5-1	.	14	TRBJ2-5	.
TGTGCCAGCAGCCAAGCAACTAGCGGGGGGGCCCGGGCAGATACGCAGTATTTT	CASSQATSGGARADTQYF	TRBV4-2	TRBD2	18	TRBJ2-3	.
TGTGCAAGCAAGAAGACCGGGGCGGCCTATGGCTACACCTTC	CASKKTGAAYGYTF	TRBV19	.	14	TRBJ1-2	many
TGTGCCAGCAGTGACCGAGCTTCTCAGGGGATTTTAGTTCGAAACACTGAAGCTTTCTTT	CASSDRASQGILVRNTEAFF	TRBV6-1	.	20	TRBJ1-1	.
TGCGCCAGCAGCTCGGGGACAGAGGGAATCGGTGAGCAGTTCTTC	CASSSGTEGIGEQFF	TRBV5-1	TRBD1	15	TRBJ2-1	.
TGTGCCAGCAGCTTAGCTCGCCGCGAGGGAATCCATCAGCCCCAGCATTTT	CASSLARREGIHQPQHF	TRBV7-8	.	17	TRBJ1-5	.
TGTGCCAGCAGCTTAGGGGCGGGTACGGACAATGAGCAGTTCTTC	CASSLGAGTDNEQFF	TRBV11-3	.	15	TRBJ2-1	once
TGCGCCAGCAGCTTGGGGGTAAACGACTATGGCTACACCTTC	CASSLGVNDYGYTF	TRBV5-1	.	14	TRBJ1-2	.
TGTGCCAGCACCCTGCTGGGGTTGACTGGAAACACCATATATTTT	CASTLLGLTGNTIYF	TRBV5-6	.	15	TRBJ1-3	.
TGTGCCAGTAGGAATGGACAGGTTAACACTGAAGCTTTCTTT	CASRNGQVNTEAFF	TRBV19	TRBD1	14	TRBJ1-1	.
TGTGCCAGCACTATAACCGAGGGGACCCTCCGTCACTTT	CASTITEGTLRHF	TRBV6-4	.	13	TRBJ1-6	.
TGTGCCAGCAGTTACTCGGTCGGGAACGAGCAGTACTTC	CASSYSVGNEQYF	TRBV6-6	.	13	TRBJ2-7	.
TGCAGTGCACAGGGTCACTTCTTC	CSAQGHFF	TRBV20-1	.	8	TRBJ2-1	.
TGTGCCAGCAGACGAGACAGGAGCTCTGGAAACACCATATATTTT	CASRRDRSSGNTIYF	TRBV6-1	.	15	TRBJ1-3	.
TGCGCCAGCAGCCAAGAGTCCCAGGGAGGTGGAGGCTACACCTTC	CASSQESQGGGGYTF	TRBV4-1	.	15	TRBJ1-2	few
TGTGCCATGGGAACAGGGTCTCTTGGCTACACCTTC	CAMGTGSLGYTF	TRBV10-3	.	12	TRBJ1-2	few
TGTGCCACCAGCAGTGAGGGGAACACCATATATTTT	CATSSEGNTIYF	TRBV15	.	12	TRBJ1-3	.
TGTGCCAGCAGACTTAGCGGGGAGAGCAATACGCAGTATTTT	CASRLSGESNTQYF	TRBV28	TRBD2	14	TRBJ2-3	.
TGTGCCACCAGCAGAAGCTCACAGGGTAACACTGAAGCTTTCTTT	CATSRSSQGNTEAFF	TRBV15	.	15	TRBJ1-1	.
TGTGCCAGCTCCCGGGACAGGGGTGACGAGCAGTACTTC	CASSRDRGDEQYF	TRBV6-5	TRBD1	13	TRBJ2-7	few
TGTGCCAGCAGACCTGGACTAGCGGGGAGCACAGATACGCAGTATTTT	CASRPGLAGSTDTQYF	TRBV11-2	TRBD2	16	TRBJ2-3	.
TGTGCCAGCAGTCCAAGAAATACAGGGTTAGGCGGCTACACCTTC	CASSPRNTGLGGYTF	TRBV27	.	15	TRBJ1-2	.
TGTGCCAGCAGCGTAGGGGTACAGACCAGGGGGTGGGCCCTCACCGGGGAGCTGTTTTTT	CASSVGVQTRGWALTGELFF	TRBV9	TRBD1	20	TRBJ2-2	.
TGTGCCAGCAGCTTAGCTGGCCCAACTTATGGCTACACCTTC	CASSLAGPTYGYTF	TRBV7-9	.	14	TRBJ1-2	.
TGTGCCAGCAGCGCATTAGGGGAGACCCAGTACTTC	CASSALGETQYF	TRBV21-1	.	12	TRBJ2-5	few
TGTGCCAGCAGCCCCGGACAGGCTGGGGTGGCCCAGTACTTC	CASSPGQAGVAQYF	TRBV14	TRBD1	14	TRBJ2-5	.
TGTGCCAGCAGCTTAATGGGATACGGCTACACCTTC	CASSLMGYGYTF	TRBV7-2	.	12	TRBJ1-2	once
TGTGCCAGACATTACCGGGCCTCAGCCCCCTACGAGCAGTACTTC	CARHYRASAPYEQYF	TRBV7-3	.	15	TRBJ2-7	once
TGTGCCAGCAGCTTGGTGGGGGGCAGGGGGCTAAGTCAGCCCCAGCATTTT	CASSLVGGRGLSQPQHF	TRBV5-6	TRBD1	17	TRBJ1-5	once